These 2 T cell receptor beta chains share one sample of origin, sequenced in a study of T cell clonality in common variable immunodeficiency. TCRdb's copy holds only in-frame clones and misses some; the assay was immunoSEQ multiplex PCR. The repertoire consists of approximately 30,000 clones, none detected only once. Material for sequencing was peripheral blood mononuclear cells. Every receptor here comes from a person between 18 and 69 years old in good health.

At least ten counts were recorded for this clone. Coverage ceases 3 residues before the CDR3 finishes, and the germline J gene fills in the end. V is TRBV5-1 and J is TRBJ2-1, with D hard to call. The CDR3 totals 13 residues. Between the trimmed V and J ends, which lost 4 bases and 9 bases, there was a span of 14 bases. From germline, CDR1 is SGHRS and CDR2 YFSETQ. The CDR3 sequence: CASSPSPGGEQFF. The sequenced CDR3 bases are TGCGCCAGCAGCCCCTCCCCCGGCGGTGAG.

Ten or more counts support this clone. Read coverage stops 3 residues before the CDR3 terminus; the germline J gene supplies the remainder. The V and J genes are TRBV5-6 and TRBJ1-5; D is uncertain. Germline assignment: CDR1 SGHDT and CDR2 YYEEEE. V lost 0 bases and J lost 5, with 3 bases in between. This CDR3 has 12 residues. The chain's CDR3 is CASSLGDQPQHF. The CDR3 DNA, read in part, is TGTGCCAGCAGCTTGGGCGATCAGCCC.